These 9 T cell receptor beta chains came from one sample sequenced in a study of cytomegalovirus exposure and HLA in healthy donors (dated by TCRdb to about 2017). Library prep was done by the immunoSEQ multiplex PCR assay. For the multiplex PCR, a mixture combining 60 forward primers for TCR Vbeta segments and 13 reverse primers for TCR Jbeta segments was used. The table was pulled from immuneACCESS by TCRdb, which kept in-frame rearrangements only. Such tables lose some clones; where checked, under half of the loss comes from unresolved V genes, and the rest has no known cause. The table for this sample lists about 140,000 clones. Approximately 0.88% of the sample is in the top ten clones. The sequenced material came from PBMCs. Receptors originate from a male donor in good health and CMV-seronegative.

The CDR3 nucleotides read TGCGCCAGCAGCCAAGTTAGGGGCAGCTACGAGCAGTACTTC. This translates into CASSQVRGSYEQYF. J is TRBJ2-7 and V is TRBV4-3; possibly TRBD1 for D (5 bases). The germline gives CDR1 LGHNA, CDR2 YSLEER. This CDR3 contains 14 residues. Between the trimmed V and J ends, which lost 1 base and 3 bases, there was a span of 10 bases.

The V and J genes are TRBV19 and TRBJ1-1; 9 nucleotides match TRBD1. CDR1 is LNHDA and CDR2 is SQIVND in the germline V gene (reference sequence). Trimming removed 3 bases from V and 1 base from J; junction bases left unmatched: 12. The CDR3 sequence is 18 residues long. CDR3 in DNA: TGTGCCAGTAGTATGACAGGGGGAATGGTCGTATGGAACACTGAAGCTTTCTTT. Translated: CASSMTGGMVVWNTEAFF.

J is TRBJ2-5 and V is TRBV10-3, with 7 bases identical to TRBD2. Trimming cost V 0 bases and J 2 bases; bases outside gene matches: 3. Per germline, CDR1 ENHRY and CDR2 SYGVKD. The CDR3 has 15 amino acids. The CDR3 DNA reads TGTGCCATCAGTGAGTCTATGGGGGGGCAAGAGACCCAGTACTTC. Translation: CAISESMGGQETQYF.

The CDR3 DNA reads TGTGCCAGCAGTCCAGGACAGGCCTACTCCTACGAGCAGTACTTC. Translating it yields CASSPGQAYSYEQYF. The chain recombines TRBV27 with TRBJ2-7; the match to TRBD1 covers 7 bases. CDR1 is MNHEY and CDR2 is SMNVEV in the germline V gene (reference sequence). Trimming removed 5 bases from V and 0 bases from J; junction bases left unmatched: 7. The CDR3 is made up of 15 amino acids.

The rearrangement joins TRBV15 to TRBJ1-1; unclear D gene. CDR3 size: 13 residues. Looked up from germline, CDR1 is LNHNV and CDR2 is YYDKDF (reference sequence). V dropped 0 bases and J dropped 1 base, with 3 bases sitting between them. This CDR3 is CATSRDRNTEAFF. The CDR3 DNA reads as TGTGCCACCAGCAGAGATCGGAACACTGAAGCTTTCTTT.

V gene TRBV5-1 combines with J gene TRBJ2-5; 10 bases agree with TRBD1. The CDR3 is made up of 16 amino acids. Germline V CDR1 and CDR2: SGHRS, YFSETQ. V was clipped by 0 bases and J by 5 bases; unmatched bases: 7. The chain's CDR3 is CASSLARGQGVETQYF. The CDR3 DNA reads as TGCGCCAGCAGCTTGGCAAGAGGACAGGGGGTCGAGACCCAGTACTTC.

This chain connects TRBV19 to TRBJ1-5; 9 bases fit TRBD1. CDR1 and CDR2 from the germline V gene are LNHDA and SQIVND (reference sequence). The CDR3 covers 13 residues. V dropped 10 bases and J dropped 7; count of bases not matched to a gene: 8. The CDR3 loop is CATKDRGGQPQHF. CDR3 sequence (DNA): TGTGCCACGAAGGACAGGGGAGGCCAGCCCCAGCATTTT.

The chain combines TRBV2 with TRBJ2-7; 8 bases match TRBD1. V was clipped by 3 bases and J by 1 base; unmatched bases: 5. This CDR3 is built from 15 residues. Germline V gene sequence: CDR1 SNHLY, CDR2 FYNNEI. The CDR3 DNA follows: TGTGCCAGCAGTGACGACAGGGGACCGTCCTACGAGCAGTACTTC. It codes for CASSDDRGPSYEQYF. Full variable domain (missing parts from reference TRBV2 and TRBJ2-7): EPEVTQTPSHQVTQMGQEVILRCVPISNHLYFYWYRQILGQKVEFLVSFYNNEISEKSEIFDDQFSVERPDGSNFTLKIRSTKLEDSAMYFCASSDDRGPSYEQYFGPGTRLTVT.

The CDR3 DNA sequence: TGTGCCACCAGCAGCCGACTGGAAGGGAACACTGAAGCTTTCTTT. Amino acids: CATSSRLEGNTEAFF. J is TRBJ1-1 and V is TRBV15; D is unresolved. This CDR3 spans 15 amino acids. Germline lookup yields CDR1 LNHNV and CDR2 YYDKDF (reference sequence). V lost 3 bases and J 1 base, leaving 12 bases between the germline ends.